What follows describes a single T cell receptor beta chain. The sample is drawn from a study of blood T cell repertoires in COVID-19. Study-wide context: T cells, B-cell-depleted T cells, or PBMCs supplied cDNA or gDNA.

The CDR3 consists of 15 residues. V trimming: 4 bases; J trimming: 9 bases; junction bases outside the gene matches: 12. Germline V lookup: CDR1 SGDLS, CDR2 YYNGEE. Original methodology: Amplification of reference gene primers provided the estimated nucleated cell counts. This table comes from immunoSEQ multiplex PCR, and its TCRdb copy is limited to in-frame clones, with some not included. V, J and clone size were drawn from that table, and D and trimming were deduced from the DNA. The profile shows approximately 67,000 clones, roughly 87% of them singletons. The gene calls are TRBV9 and TRBJ2-1, with TRBD2 matching 8 bases. The sample consisted of peripheral blood. The sequence was obtained from a woman older than 75 with acute or convalescent COVID-19. This CDR3 is CASSPRGSGDPEQFF. Written as DNA, the CDR3 is TGTGCCAGCAGCCCCCGGGGTAGCGGGGATCCTGAGCAGTTCTTC.